The text below deals with one T cell receptor (beta chain). Clones were read by immunoSEQ multiplex PCR, and TCRdb kept only the in-frame ones, dropping some. This sample carries under 2,500,000 clones, roughly 95% of them seen once, and the ten largest clones take over 0.1%. The data were taken from a study of shared clonotypes between healthy human individuals. For the study at large: Contributing individuals were a couple of females and three males aged 18 to 49.

The donors were adults (healthy and HIV-negative) with no recent acute infections or vaccinations. Among the donors, all were Caucasian adults who lived in Nashville, Tennessee. The CDR3 is made up of 15 amino acids. Between the trimmed V and J ends, which lost 4 bases and 3 bases, there was a span of 13 bases. CDR1 is MNHNS and CDR2 is SASEGT in the germline V gene. The rearrangement joins TRBV6-1 to TRBJ1-5, with D unresolved. Specimen: naive CD4+ T cells sorted from blood. Stated subset: CD45RA+ positively selected. The TCR was taken from a man in his late teens or twenties in good health. CDR3 residues: CASSVSILTNQPQHF. The CDR3 coding sequence is TGTGCCAGCAGTGTATCCATACTCACCAATCAGCCCCAGCATTTT.